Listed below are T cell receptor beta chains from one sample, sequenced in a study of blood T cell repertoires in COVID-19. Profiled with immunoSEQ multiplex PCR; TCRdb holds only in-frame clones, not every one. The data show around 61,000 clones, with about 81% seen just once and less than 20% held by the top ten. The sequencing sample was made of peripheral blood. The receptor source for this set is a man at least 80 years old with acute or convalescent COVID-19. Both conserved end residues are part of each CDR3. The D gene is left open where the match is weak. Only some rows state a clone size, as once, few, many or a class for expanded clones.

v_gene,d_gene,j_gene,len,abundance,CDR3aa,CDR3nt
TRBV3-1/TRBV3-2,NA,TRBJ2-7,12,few,CASSQDSYEQYF,TGTGCCAGCAGCCAAGACAGCTACGAGCAGTACTTC
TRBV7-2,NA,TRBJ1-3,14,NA,CASSLRQSGNTIYF,TGTGCCAGCAGCTTAAGACAGTCCGGAAACACCATATATTTT
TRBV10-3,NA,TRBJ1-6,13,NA,CAIKQGTNSPLHF,TGTGCCATCAAACAGGGCACTAATTCACCCCTCCACTTT
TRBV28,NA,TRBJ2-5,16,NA,CASSLYIASAQETQYF,TGTGCCAGCAGTTTATACATAGCTAGCGCGCAAGAGACCCAGTACTTC
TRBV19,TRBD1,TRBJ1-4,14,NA,CASSWTGTNEKLFF,TGTGCCAGTAGTTGGACAGGGACTAATGAAAAACTGTTTTTT
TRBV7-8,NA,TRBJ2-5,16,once,CASSYLPAADGETQYF,TGTGCCAGCAGCTACCTCCCAGCAGCCGACGGGGAGACCCAGTACTTC
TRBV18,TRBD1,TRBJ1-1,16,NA,CASSDNRGQGGTEAFF,TGTGCCAGCTCTGACAACAGGGGGCAGGGAGGGACTGAAGCTTTCTTT
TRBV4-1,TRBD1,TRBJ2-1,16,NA,CASSQENRGFGNEQFF,TGCGCCAGCAGCCAGGAGAACAGGGGCTTTGGCAATGAGCAGTTCTTC
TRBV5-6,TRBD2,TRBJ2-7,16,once,CASSYGLAGGPYEQYF,TGTGCCAGCAGTTACGGACTAGCGGGAGGGCCTTACGAGCAGTACTTC
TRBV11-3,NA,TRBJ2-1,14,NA,CASSLSLGYNEQFF,TGTGCCAGCAGCTTAAGTCTAGGATACAATGAGCAGTTCTTC
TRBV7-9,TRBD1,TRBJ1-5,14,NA,CASSTGQGIQPQHF,TGTGCCAGCAGCACCGGACAGGGGATTCAGCCCCAGCATTTT
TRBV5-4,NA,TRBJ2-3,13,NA,CASSYGPGDTQYF,TGTGCCAGCAGCTATGGTCCCGGAGATACGCAGTATTTT
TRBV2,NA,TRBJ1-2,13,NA,CASSVNVGDGYTF,TGTGCCAGCAGCGTAAACGTAGGAGACGGCTACACCTTC
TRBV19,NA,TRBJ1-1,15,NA,CASTPVGGRNTEAFF,TGTGCCAGTACCCCCGTGGGAGGACGGAACACTGAAGCTTTCTTT
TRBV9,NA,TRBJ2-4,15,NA,CASSASTGSGNIQYF,TGTGCCAGCAGCGCCTCGACAGGTTCGGGAAACATTCAGTACTTC
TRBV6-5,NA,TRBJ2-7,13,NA,CASSTLGGNEQYF,TGTGCCAGCAGTACTCTAGGGGGAAACGAGCAGTACTTC
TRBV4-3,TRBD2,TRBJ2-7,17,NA,CASSQDARASGRNRQYF,TGCGCCAGCAGCCAAGACGCTCGGGCTAGCGGGAGGAACCGGCAGTACTTC
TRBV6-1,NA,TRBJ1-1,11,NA,CASSESLRAFF,TGTGCCAGCAGTGAATCCTTACGGGCTTTCTTT
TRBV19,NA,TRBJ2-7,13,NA,CASSIRRGREQYF,TGTGCCAGTAGTATCCGACGGGGGAGGGAGCAGTACTTC
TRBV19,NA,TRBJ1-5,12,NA,CASSPRDQPQHF,TGTGCCAGTAGTCCCAGGGATCAGCCCCAGCATTTT
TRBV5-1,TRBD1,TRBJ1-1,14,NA,CASSLEGAHTEAFF,TGCGCCAGCAGCTTGGAGGGGGCGCACACTGAAGCTTTCTTT
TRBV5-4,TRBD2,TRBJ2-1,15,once,CASSRTSISYNEQFF,TGTGCCAGCAGCCGGACTAGTATCTCCTACAATGAGCAGTTCTTC
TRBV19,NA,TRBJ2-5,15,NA,CASSISRARGQTQYF,TGTGCCAGTAGTATTTCTCGCGCCCGCGGGCAGACCCAGTACTTC
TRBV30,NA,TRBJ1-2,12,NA,CAWGRGGSGYTF,TGTGCCTGGGGGCGGGGGGGCTCTGGCTACACCTTC
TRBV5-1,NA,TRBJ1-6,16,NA,CASSLVATVPNSPLHF,TGCGCCAGCAGCTTGGTCGCGACAGTCCCTAATTCACCCCTCCACTTT
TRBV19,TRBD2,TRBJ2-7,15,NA,CASSIWREASYEQYF,TGTGCCAGTAGTATATGGCGGGAGGCCTCCTACGAGCAGTACTTC
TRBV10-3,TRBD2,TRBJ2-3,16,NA,CAISVTSGRRPDTQYF,TGTGCCATCAGTGTAACTAGCGGGAGGCGCCCAGATACGCAGTATTTT